These T cell receptor beta chains were read from a single sample in a study of CD8+CD57+ T cells in acquired aplastic anemia. TCRdb fed the reads into MiXCR, producing one record per CDR3 protein. The sample lists 150,000 or so distinct CDR3 sequences; roughly 48% were seen once. The source material was sorted CD4+, CD8+, or CD8+CD57+ T cells (not recorded which) from PBMCs. Source of these receptors: a human donor with aplastic anemia. The CDR3 runs from the conserved cysteine through the conserved F or W. The D gene is left open where the match is weak. Some rows mark clone size as missing; the rest say once, few, many or name a class of expanded clone.

d_gene: NA
abundance: few
v_gene: TRBV24-1
j_gene: TRBJ1-1
CDR3nt: TGTGCCACCAGTGAAGGAGGGGAGACTGAAGCTTTCTTT
CDR3aa: CATSEGGETEAFF

d_gene: NA
abundance: NA
v_gene: TRBV6-5
j_gene: TRBJ2-7
CDR3nt: TGTGCCAGCAGTTACCCCCCCGGGCGGATGGGCCGGGACGAGCAGTACTTC
CDR3aa: CASSYPPGRMGRDEQYF

d_gene: NA
abundance: NA
v_gene: TRBV2
j_gene: TRBJ1-5
CDR3nt: TGTGCCAGCAGTCATAGGGCCCAGCATTTT
CDR3aa: CASSHRAQHF

d_gene: NA
abundance: many
v_gene: TRBV12-3/TRBV12-4
j_gene: TRBJ2-7
CDR3nt: TGTGCCAGCAGTTTGAAACAGGGATACGGCGAGCAGTACTTC
CDR3aa: CASSLKQGYGEQYF

d_gene: NA
abundance: NA
v_gene: TRBV2
j_gene: TRBJ1-1
CDR3nt: TGTGCCCTCTCCCCCGGGATGAACACTGAAGCTTTCTTT
CDR3aa: CALSPGMNTEAFF

d_gene: NA
abundance: many
v_gene: TRBV11-1
j_gene: TRBJ2-3
CDR3nt: TGTGCCAGCAGCTTAGAAGCAGATAGCGGTACGCAGTATTTT
CDR3aa: CASSLEADSGTQYF

d_gene: NA
abundance: few
v_gene: TRBV28
j_gene: TRBJ1-2
CDR3nt: TGTGCCAGCACCGAGCCAACCTCGGGCTATGGCTACACCTTC
CDR3aa: CASTEPTSGYGYTF

d_gene: TRBD2
abundance: few
v_gene: TRBV5-1
j_gene: TRBJ2-1
CDR3nt: TGCGCCAGCAGCTCCACTAGCGGGAGGGCCATTGGGAACAATGAGCAGTTCTTC
CDR3aa: CASSSTSGRAIGNNEQFF

d_gene: TRBD2
abundance: many
v_gene: TRBV19
j_gene: TRBJ2-6
CDR3nt: TGTGCCAGTGTCAGGGAGGGATTCTCTGGGGCCAACGTCCTGACTTTC
CDR3aa: CASVREGFSGANVLTF

d_gene: NA
abundance: few
v_gene: TRBV2
j_gene: TRBJ1-3
CDR3nt: TGTGCCAGCTCCCGAAGGGACGGTGGAAACACCATATATTTT
CDR3aa: CASSRRDGGNTIYF

d_gene: TRBD2
abundance: many
v_gene: TRBV7-9
j_gene: TRBJ2-7
CDR3nt: TGTGCCAGCAGCCCGGGACTAGCAAACGAGCAGTACTTC
CDR3aa: CASSPGLANEQYF

d_gene: TRBD2
abundance: many
v_gene: TRBV6-1
j_gene: TRBJ2-7
CDR3nt: TGTGCCAGCAGCCGGACTAGAACCTACGAGCAGTACTTC
CDR3aa: CASSRTRTYEQYF

d_gene: NA
abundance: NA
v_gene: TRBV24-1
j_gene: TRBJ2-2
CDR3nt: TGTGCCACCAGTGTTCCGGGACAACGGCTGTTTTTT
CDR3aa: CATSVPGQRLFF

d_gene: NA
abundance: many
v_gene: TRBV3-1
j_gene: TRBJ2-7
CDR3nt: TGTGCCAGCAGCCAGTCCCCCACGGCCGCCTACGAGCAGTACTTC
CDR3aa: CASSQSPTAAYEQYF

d_gene: NA
abundance: NA
v_gene: TRBV2
j_gene: TRBJ1-5
CDR3nt: TGTGCCACCCGACAGAGCAATCAGCCCCAGCATTTT
CDR3aa: CATRQSNQPQHF

d_gene: NA
abundance: NA
v_gene: TRBV19
j_gene: TRBJ1-1
CDR3nt: TGTGCCAGTAGGGTCCTCACTGAAGCTTTCTTT
CDR3aa: CASRVLTEAFF

d_gene: NA
abundance: NA
v_gene: TRBV6-1
j_gene: TRBJ2-3
CDR3nt: TGTGCCAGCAGTGAGGGGTCGGAGACACTCGTCGGGGCAGATACGCAGTATTTT
CDR3aa: CASSEGSETLVGADTQYF

d_gene: NA
abundance: NA
v_gene: TRBV15
j_gene: TRBJ2-1
CDR3nt: TGTGCCACCAGCAGAGATTTGGCTAGCTCATATGAGCAGTTCTTC
CDR3aa: CATSRDLASSYEQFF

d_gene: TRBD2
abundance: many
v_gene: TRBV20-1
j_gene: TRBJ2-1
CDR3nt: TGCAGTGCTAGAGTACGTGCGGGACTAGCGGGGAGGGGGAATGAGCAGTTCTTC
CDR3aa: CSARVRAGLAGRGNEQFF

d_gene: TRBD2
abundance: NA
v_gene: TRBV10-3
j_gene: TRBJ2-2
CDR3nt: TGTGCCATCAGTGATAGCGGGTCAAACACCGGGGAGCTGTTTTTT
CDR3aa: CAISDSGSNTGELFF

d_gene: NA
abundance: few
v_gene: TRBV28
j_gene: TRBJ1-5
CDR3nt: TGTGCCAGCAAATATCTTCCTAATCAGCCCCAGCATTTT
CDR3aa: CASKYLPNQPQHF

d_gene: NA
abundance: many
v_gene: TRBV5-1
j_gene: TRBJ1-1
CDR3nt: TGCGCCAGCAGCTTCGGGACTCTGAACACTGAAGCTTTCTTT
CDR3aa: CASSFGTLNTEAFF

d_gene: NA
abundance: many
v_gene: TRBV11-2
j_gene: TRBJ2-5
CDR3nt: TGTGCCAGCAGCTTAGATAATGCGGGGTTGGGGGAGACCCAGTACTTC
CDR3aa: CASSLDNAGLGETQYF

d_gene: TRBD2
abundance: few
v_gene: TRBV9
j_gene: TRBJ2-3
CDR3nt: TGTGCCAGCAGCGCCCGAGCGGGAGGAGGCACAGATACGCAGTATTTT
CDR3aa: CASSARAGGGTDTQYF

d_gene: NA
abundance: few
v_gene: TRBV10-3
j_gene: TRBJ1-3
CDR3nt: TGTGCCATCGCGGCAGCCTCTGGAAACACCATATATTTT
CDR3aa: CAIAAASGNTIYF

d_gene: NA
abundance: NA
v_gene: TRBV7-8
j_gene: TRBJ1-2
CDR3nt: TGTGCCAGCAGCTTAGTGCAGTCGCGTGGCTACACCTTC
CDR3aa: CASSLVQSRGYTF

d_gene: TRBD1
abundance: NA
v_gene: TRBV10-1
j_gene: TRBJ2-1
CDR3nt: TGCGCCAGCATTTTAAAAGGGAAGGGGGCTAGGGGCAATGAGCAGTTCTTC
CDR3aa: CASILKGKGARGNEQFF

d_gene: NA
abundance: many
v_gene: TRBV6-6
j_gene: TRBJ1-3
CDR3nt: TGTGCCAGCAGTTACGGTACCTCTGGAAACACCATATATTTT
CDR3aa: CASSYGTSGNTIYF

d_gene: NA
abundance: NA
v_gene: TRBV20-1
j_gene: TRBJ2-3
CDR3nt: TGCAGTGCGACGCGGGGAGATACGCAGTATTTT
CDR3aa: CSATRGDTQYF

d_gene: NA
abundance: few
v_gene: TRBV19
j_gene: TRBJ1-3
CDR3nt: TGTGCCAGTAGGGTCAGCTCTGGAAACACCATATATTTT
CDR3aa: CASRVSSGNTIYF

d_gene: TRBD1
abundance: NA
v_gene: TRBV20-1
j_gene: TRBJ1-5
CDR3nt: TGCAGTGCCAGGGACAGGGGATATAGCAATCAGCCCCAGCATTTT
CDR3aa: CSARDRGYSNQPQHF

d_gene: TRBD2
abundance: many
v_gene: TRBV7-9
j_gene: TRBJ2-5
CDR3nt: TGTGCCAGCAGCTTTAGCCCGGCTAGCGGGAGCGGGACCCAGTACTTC
CDR3aa: CASSFSPASGSGTQYF

d_gene: TRBD1
abundance: many
v_gene: TRBV5-1
j_gene: TRBJ2-2
CDR3nt: TGCGCCAGCAGCTTAGGGACAGGGGGGACCGGGGAGCTGTTTTTT
CDR3aa: CASSLGTGGTGELFF

d_gene: TRBD1
abundance: many
v_gene: TRBV12-3/TRBV12-4
j_gene: TRBJ1-5
CDR3nt: TGTGCCAGCACCTCAGGGGGGCATCAGCCCCAGCATTTT
CDR3aa: CASTSGGHQPQHF

d_gene: NA
abundance: many
v_gene: TRBV28
j_gene: TRBJ1-1
CDR3nt: TGTGCCAGCAGTTCGCTTCCCCTCCGGATGAGCACTGAAGCTTTCTTT
CDR3aa: CASSSLPLRMSTEAFF

d_gene: TRBD1
abundance: NA
v_gene: TRBV20-1
j_gene: TRBJ2-2
CDR3nt: TGCAGTGCTAGAGATGGGACAGGGGACACCGGGGAGCTGTTTTTT
CDR3aa: CSARDGTGDTGELFF

d_gene: NA
abundance: once
v_gene: TRBV24-1
j_gene: TRBJ2-1
CDR3nt: TGTGCCAACAGTGATCTACTCATGGATGAGCAGTTCTTC
CDR3aa: CANSDLLMDEQFF

d_gene: NA
abundance: NA
v_gene: TRBV29-1
j_gene: TRBJ1-2
CDR3nt: TGCAGCGTTGAAGATAGGGTCAGGGGATCCGGCTACACCTTC
CDR3aa: CSVEDRVRGSGYTF

d_gene: TRBD1
abundance: NA
v_gene: TRBV9
j_gene: TRBJ2-3
CDR3nt: TGTGCCAGCAGTGACAGGGTAACCACAGATACGCAGTATTTT
CDR3aa: CASSDRVTTDTQYF

d_gene: TRBD2
abundance: NA
v_gene: TRBV7-2
j_gene: TRBJ2-7
CDR3nt: TGTGCCAGCAGCTTAGCTGGCGGGAGGGCCGTCGCCTACGAGCAGTACTTC
CDR3aa: CASSLAGGRAVAYEQYF

d_gene: NA
abundance: NA
v_gene: TRBV4-3
j_gene: TRBJ1-6
CDR3nt: TGCGCCAGCAGCCAAGGGGGGTACCTCGTGGATTCACCCCTCCACTTT
CDR3aa: CASSQGGYLVDSPLHF

d_gene: TRBD2
abundance: few
v_gene: TRBV27
j_gene: TRBJ2-4
CDR3nt: TGTGCCAGCAGTTTATCGAGCGGGAGGGCAAACATTCAGTACTTC
CDR3aa: CASSLSSGRANIQYF

d_gene: TRBD2
abundance: NA
v_gene: TRBV4-3
j_gene: TRBJ2-3
CDR3nt: TGCGCCAGCATCCGAGGACTAGCGGGCACATATACGCAGTATTTT
CDR3aa: CASIRGLAGTYTQYF

d_gene: NA
abundance: many
v_gene: TRBV29-1
j_gene: TRBJ1-1
CDR3nt: TGCAGCGTTGTGAGCAGCTACACTGAAGCTTTCTTT
CDR3aa: CSVVSSYTEAFF

d_gene: TRBD1
abundance: NA
v_gene: TRBV20-1
j_gene: TRBJ1-6
CDR3nt: TGCAGTGCGAGGGACAGGGGGCGGCCGGGTTCACCCCTCCACTTT
CDR3aa: CSARDRGRPGSPLHF